This record covers a single TCR beta chain. The sample belongs to a study of blood T cell repertoires in COVID-19. Study background: From T cells, B-cell-depleted T cells, or PBMCs came the material, which was cDNA or gDNA.

The CDR3 contains 15 residues. Trimming took off 2 bases at V and 0 bases at J, with 9 bases between the two ends. In germline, CDR1 is KGHSH, CDR2 LQKENI. Methods used by the authors: How many nucleated cells were present was estimated from reference gene primer amplification. Repertoires were generated with immunoSEQ multiplex PCR, while TCRdb's copy carries only in-frame clones and drops some. D and trimming were read from the DNA, whereas the V and J calls and clone size are those reported in that table. The sample carries a few hundred thousand clones, roughly 90% recorded once. The specimen sequenced was peripheral blood. This sequence originates from a woman in her 50s who had recovered from COVID-19. This sequence joins TRBV18 and TRBJ2-3; D may be TRBD2 (6 bases). The CDR3 coding sequence is TGTGCCAGCTCACCAGCGGGGATTAGCACAGATACGCAGTATTTT. Its protein product is CASSPAGISTDTQYF.